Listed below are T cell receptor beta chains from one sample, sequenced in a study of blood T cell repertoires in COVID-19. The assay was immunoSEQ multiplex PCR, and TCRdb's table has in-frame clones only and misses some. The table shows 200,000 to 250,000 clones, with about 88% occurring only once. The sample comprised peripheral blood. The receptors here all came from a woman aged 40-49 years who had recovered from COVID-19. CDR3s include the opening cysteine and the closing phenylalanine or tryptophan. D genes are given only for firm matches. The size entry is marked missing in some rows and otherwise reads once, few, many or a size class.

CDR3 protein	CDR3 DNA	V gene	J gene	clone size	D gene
CASSATGTSATISYEQYF	TGTGCCAGCAGTGCCACCGGGACTAGCGCGACCATCTCCTACGAGCAGTACTTC	TRBV25-1	TRBJ2-7	NA	TRBD2
CASSPQAGEETQYF	TGTGCCAGCTCACCCCAGGCGGGGGAAGAGACCCAGTACTTC	TRBV18	TRBJ2-5	NA	TRBD2
CASTPGTSGGAGGELFF	TGTGCCAGCACCCCCGGGACTAGCGGGGGGGCGGGCGGGGAGCTGTTTTTT	TRBV2	TRBJ2-2	NA	TRBD2
CASSLESKGAYEQYF	TGTGCCAGCAGCTTAGAGTCGAAAGGGGCCTACGAGCAGTACTTC	TRBV11-3	TRBJ2-7	NA	NA
CASSAQGNSNQPQHF	TGTGCCAGCAGTGCGCAGGGGAATAGCAATCAGCCCCAGCATTTT	TRBV27	TRBJ1-5	NA	NA
CASVPWTSGGPNTGELFF	TGTGCCAGCGTACCCTGGACTAGCGGGGGGCCGAACACCGGGGAGCTGTTTTTT	TRBV27	TRBJ2-2	NA	TRBD2
CASSSRTSGSYNEQFF	TGTGCCAGCAGCTCTAGGACTAGCGGCTCATACAATGAGCAGTTCTTC	TRBV11-3	TRBJ2-1	NA	TRBD2
CASSYPIQMNTEAFF	TGTGCCAGCAGTTACCCGATCCAGATGAACACTGAAGCTTTCTTT	TRBV6-6	TRBJ1-1	NA	NA
CASSASSGNTIYF	TGTGCCAGCAGTGCGAGCTCTGGAAACACCATATATTTT	TRBV27	TRBJ1-3	NA	NA
CASSYSSVYEQYF	TGTGCCAGCAGTTACTCATCGGTTTACGAGCAGTACTTC	TRBV6-2/TRBV6-3	TRBJ2-7	NA	NA
CASRGLANEKLFF	TGTGCCAGCCGGGGGTTAGCTAATGAAAAACTGTTTTTT	TRBV19	TRBJ1-4	NA	NA
CASSSWPQGVGNQPQHF	TGTGCCAGCAGCTCCTGGCCACAGGGGGTCGGTAATCAGCCCCAGCATTTT	TRBV7-9	TRBJ1-5	once	TRBD1
CASSLGQGDGYTF	TGCGCCAGCAGCTTGGGTCAGGGGGATGGCTACACCTTC	TRBV5-1	TRBJ1-2	NA	TRBD1
CATAGQGAQETQYF	TGTGCCACTGCGGGACAGGGGGCCCAAGAGACCCAGTACTTC	TRBV24-1	TRBJ2-5	NA	TRBD1
CASSRTGVEQFF	TGTGCCAGCAGTCGGACAGGGGTTGAGCAGTTCTTC	TRBV11-3	TRBJ2-1	NA	TRBD1
CASSYLQGYEQYF	TGTGCCAGCAGTTATTTACAGGGCTACGAGCAGTACTTC	TRBV6-6	TRBJ2-7	NA	NA
CASSLSRAGTYPPGNTIYF	TGTGCCAGCAGCCTCTCTCGCGCGGGCACCTACCCCCCTGGAAACACCATATATTTT	TRBV21-1	TRBJ1-3	NA	NA
CASRHPDRGETQYF	TGTGCCAGCAGACATCCCGACAGGGGGGAGACCCAGTACTTC	TRBV11-3	TRBJ2-5	NA	TRBD1
CATSVYNEQFF	TGTGCCACCAGTGTATACAATGAGCAGTTCTTC	TRBV24-1	TRBJ2-1	NA	NA
CASGLSRGNSNQPQHF	TGTGCTAGTGGTTTATCCCGGGGGAATAGCAATCAGCCCCAGCATTTT	TRBV12-5	TRBJ1-5	few	NA
CASSPETGQNTEAFF	TGTGCCAGCTCACCCGAAACGGGACAGAACACTGAAGCTTTCTTT	TRBV18	TRBJ1-1	NA	NA
CASSETSTGGHHGYTF	TGTGCCAGCAGTGAAACTTCGACAGGGGGGCATCATGGCTACACCTTC	TRBV28	TRBJ1-2	NA	TRBD1
CASSLLVSSTDTQYF	TGTGCCAGCAGCTTACTAGTGTCTAGCACAGATACGCAGTATTTT	TRBV7-6	TRBJ2-3	NA	NA
CAWTPGGVTEAFF	TGTGCCTGGACCCCCGGGGGAGTCACTGAAGCTTTCTTT	TRBV30	TRBJ1-1	NA	NA
CASSEVPRQGNYGYTF	TGTGCCAGCAGTGAAGTTCCCCGACAGGGCAACTATGGCTACACCTTC	TRBV2	TRBJ1-2	NA	TRBD1
CASSFGRGRVGEQYF	TGTGCCAGCAGCTTCGGTAGGGGGCGCGTGGGCGAGCAGTACTTC	TRBV7-2	TRBJ2-7	NA	TRBD1
CASSFGHDNSPLHF	TGTGCCAGCAGCTTTGGACACGATAATTCACCCCTCCACTTT	TRBV5-8	TRBJ1-6	NA	NA
CASSRQSTDTQYF	TGTGCCAGCAGTCGACAGAGCACAGATACGCAGTATTTT	TRBV6-6	TRBJ2-3	NA	NA